The entry below describes one T cell receptor (beta chain). This specimen comes from a study of blood T cell repertoires in COVID-19. Followed over time, Seattle patients had been enrolled while infection was active. Repertoires were generated with immunoSEQ multiplex PCR, while TCRdb's copy carries only in-frame clones and drops some. The sample holds 45,000 to 70,000 clones, 87% seen once. Trimming shortened V by 2 bases and J by 7 bases, and 12 bases separated the two germline ends. The CDR3 totals 13 residues. Germline V lookup: CDR1 ENHRY, CDR2 SYGVKD. This sequence originates from a woman of 80 years or more with COVID-19, enrolled during active disease. V is TRBV10-3 and J is TRBJ2-7; D might be TRBD1 (6 bases). The sequencing sample was made of peripheral blood. The CDR3 protein is CAISEGGPWEQYF. The CDR3 nucleotides read TGTGCCATCAGTGAGGGGGGCCCGTGGGAGCAGTACTTC.